One and the same sample provided the 15 T cell receptor beta chains below, sequenced in a study of cytomegalovirus exposure and HLA in healthy donors. PCR amplification relied on 60 Vbeta primers (plus 13 Jbeta primers). Method: immunoSEQ multiplex PCR; TCRdb's copy keeps in-frame clones and lacks some. The sample yields fewer than 250,000 clones, around 80% seen once. Sequencing input: PBMCs. All receptors come from a male donor in good health and CMV-seronegative.

The V gene is TRBV2, the J gene TRBJ1-2, with 7 positions matching TRBD1. The ends lost 4 bases at V and 3 bases at J; junction bases unmatched: 5. The CDR3 runs 14 residues. The germline V gene has CDR1 SNHLY and CDR2 FYNNEI. This CDR3 reads CASSVATGDYGYTF. In DNA, the CDR3 is TGTGCCAGCAGTGTAGCAACAGGGGACTATGGCTACACCTTC. Combining the CDR3 with reference TRBV2 and TRBJ1-2 gives the whole variable domain EPEVTQTPSHQVTQMGQEVILRCVPISNHLYFYWYRQILGQKVEFLVSFYNNEISEKSEIFDDQFSVERPDGSNFTLKIRSTKLEDSAMYFCASSVATGDYGYTFGSGTRLTVV.

This clone was seen only once. The rearrangement uses TRBV30 and TRBJ2-1; 8 bases fit TRBD2. This CDR3 has 14 residues. The germline CDR1 and CDR2 sequences are GTSNPN and SVGIG (reference sequence). Trimming at V came to 1 base and at J to 5 bases, leaving 4 bases not matched to a gene. The CDR3 here is CAWSGSGINNEQFF. The CDR3 nucleotides read TGTGCCTGGAGTGGTAGCGGGATCAACAATGAGCAGTTCTTC.

The V call is TRBV15, the J call TRBJ2-5, with TRBD1 matching over 9 bases. In germline, CDR1 is LNHNV, CDR2 YYDKDF (reference sequence). J was trimmed by 4 bases and V by 6 bases; bases with no gene match: 6. This CDR3 has 14 amino acids. CDR3 region: CATRRGGQGETQYF. DNA of the CDR3: TGTGCCACCAGGAGGGGGGGACAGGGAGAGACCCAGTACTTC.

The table lists this clone with a few counts. This chain uses TRBV18 with TRBJ1-4, with D uncertain. The V end lost 3 bases, the J end lost 8 bases, and 16 bases lay between the germline ends. Germline CDR1 reads KGHSH; CDR2 reads LQKENI. This CDR3 spans 15 amino acids. The CDR3 DNA is TGTGCCAGCTCACCTCGACCGGCTTTGCGGGAAAAACTGTTTTTT. This encodes CASSPRPALREKLFF. The entire variable domain, with the rest obtained from reference TRBV18 and TRBJ1-4, is as follows: NAGVMQNPRHLVRRRGQEARLRCSPMKGHSHVYWYRQLPEEGLKFMVYLQKENIIDESGMPKERFSAEFPKEGPSILRIQQVVRGDSAAYFCASSPRPALREKLFFGSGTQLSVL.

The gene calls are TRBV19 and TRBJ1-5; 9 nucleotides agree with TRBD1. J was trimmed by 5 bases and V by 2 bases; bases with no gene match: 4. Looked up from germline, CDR1 is LNHDA and CDR2 is SQIVND (reference sequence). The CDR3 totals 15 residues. This CDR3 reads CASSISTGGYQPQHF. CDR3 nucleotide sequence: TGTGCCAGTAGTATATCCACAGGGGGCTATCAGCCCCAGCATTTT.

The table lists this clone with a few counts. The chain is built from TRBV5-1 and TRBJ1-5; D is possibly TRBD1 (5 bases). CDR1 is SGHRS, CDR2 YFSETQ, per germline. The CDR3 has 13 residues. The ends were cut back, 2 bases at V and 5 bases at J, with 8 bases in the middle. CDR3 sequence (DNA): TGCGCCAGCAGCTTTGGGGGGGATCAGCCCCAGCATTTT. Amino acid sequence: CASSFGGDQPQHF.

Written as DNA, the CDR3 is TGTGCCAGTAGTCCCCAGGGGTACTACGAGCAGTACTTC. Amino acid sequence: CASSPQGYYEQYF. The chain joins TRBV19 to TRBJ2-7; possibly TRBD1 for D (6 bases). Germline-derived CDR1 and CDR2 are LNHDA and SQIVND (reference sequence). CDR3 length: 13 amino acids. V lost 5 bases and J 3 bases, leaving 11 bases between the germline ends.

This chain connects TRBV5-1 to TRBJ1-2; D gene unclear. CDR1 and CDR2 from the germline V gene are SGHRS and YFSETQ. Between the trimmed V and J ends, which lost 4 bases and 8 bases, there was a span of 18 bases. The CDR3 extends over 14 amino acids. DNA for the CDR3: TGCGCCAGCAGCCCCGACCCCCCAGGCAAGGGCTACACCTTC. It encodes CASSPDPPGKGYTF.

V is TRBV7-7 and J is TRBJ2-3, with 12 nucleotides matching TRBD2. The ends lost 1 base at V and 4 bases at J; junction bases unmatched: 9. Germline lookup yields CDR1 SSHAT and CDR2 FNYEAQ (reference sequence). The CDR3 is 18 residues long. CDR3 protein: CASSLEWPSGRAPDTQYF. Written as DNA, the CDR3 is TGTGCCAGCAGCTTAGAGTGGCCTAGCGGGAGGGCCCCAGATACGCAGTATTTT. The entire variable domain, with the rest obtained from reference TRBV7-7 and TRBJ2-3, is as follows: GAGVSQSPRYKVTKRGQDVTLRCDPISSHATLYWYQQALGQGPEFLTYFNYEAQPDKSGLPSDRFSAERPEGSISTLTIQRTEQRDSAMYRCASSLEWPSGRAPDTQYFGPGTRLTVL.

V usage is TRBV4-2 and J usage is TRBJ2-7; 8 bases match TRBD1. From germline, CDR1 is LGHNA and CDR2 YNFKEQ. J was trimmed by 2 bases and V by 3 bases; bases with no gene match: 3. The CDR3 has 14 amino acids. The CDR3 DNA reads as TGTGCCAGCAGCCACCAGGGACAGGCCTACGAGCAGTACTTC. It encodes CASSHQGQAYEQYF.

The rearrangement uses TRBV19 and TRBJ2-7; maybe TRBD2 (6 bases). Trimming stripped 3 bases from V and 6 bases from J, with 12 bases between. The CDR3 is 13 residues long. CDR1 LNHDA and CDR2 SQIVND come from the germline V gene (reference sequence). CDR3 sequence (DNA): TGTGCCAGTAGTATCCTGCTAGCGAGCGAGCAGTACTTC. This encodes CASSILLASEQYF.

The V and J genes are TRBV5-1 and TRBJ2-3; D uncertain. V shed 0 bases and J shed 0 bases, with 11 bases lying between them. This CDR3 has 16 amino acids. CDR1 is SGHRS, CDR2 YFSETQ, per germline. Written as DNA, the CDR3 is TGCGCCAGCAGCTTGGTAAGCGCCTCTAGCACAGATACGCAGTATTTT. Its translation is CASSLVSASSTDTQYF.

V and J are TRBV5-6 and TRBJ2-7; 11 nucleotides align to TRBD1. J lost 6 bases, V lost 0 bases, and 8 bases had no gene match. The V gene's germline CDR1 is SGHDT and CDR2 YYEEEE. This CDR3 comprises 16 residues. CDR3 loop: CASSLGGQGVRGEQYF. The CDR3 DNA is TGTGCCAGCAGCTTGGGGGGACAGGGGGTGAGGGGCGAGCAGTACTTC.

This chain links TRBV2 with TRBJ2-4; D is possibly TRBD2 (5 bases). The CDR3 length is 16 residues. CDR1 is SNHLY and CDR2 is FYNNEI in the germline V gene. Trimming stripped 2 bases from V and 5 bases from J, with 16 bases between. Here the CDR3 reads CASSEIPGNGQNIQYF. The CDR3 coding sequence is TGTGCCAGCAGTGAAATACCGGGAAATGGGCAAAACATTCAGTACTTC. The variable domain in full, completed from reference TRBV2 and TRBJ2-4, reads EPEVTQTPSHQVTQMGQEVILRCVPISNHLYFYWYRQILGQKVEFLVSFYNNEISEKSEIFDDQFSVERPDGSNFTLKIRSTKLEDSAMYFCASSEIPGNGQNIQYFGAGTRLSVL.

V and J are TRBV27 and TRBJ2-6; weak D call: TRBD1 (5 bases). CDR3 length: 15 amino acids. Per the germline V gene, CDR1 is MNHEY and CDR2 is SMNVEV (reference sequence). The V and J ends lost 6 bases and 0 bases respectively, with 9 bases between them. The CDR3 DNA reads TGTGCCAGCAGAGTAACAGGCTCTGGGGCCAACGTCCTGACTTTC. This sequence encodes CASRVTGSGANVLTF.